This TCR beta chain was found in a study of glioma-infiltrating T cells after dendritic cell vaccination. Study-level points and caveats: Complete blood and tumor specimen sets were limited to few patients.

Comments on this clone: Antigen: not known.

V lost 4 bases, J lost 5 bases, and 9 bases stayed unmatched. Germline V lookup: CDR1 SGHKS, CDR2 YYEKEE (reference sequence). This CDR3 spans 15 amino acids. Amplification used 60 V beta primers and 13 J beta primers. Clones were read by immunoSEQ multiplex PCR, and TCRdb kept only the in-frame ones, dropping some. The sample lists over 55,000 clones, about four fifths seen once, with 7.9% in the top ten. PBMC were collected before vaccination, two weeks after the third vaccination, and at progression. This TCR was sampled from a human donor with glioblastoma. The sequenced sample was blood, obtained before dendritic cell vaccination. V gene TRBV5-5 combines with J gene TRBJ1-5; 7 positions match TRBD1. The CDR3 here is CASSLLTGLDQPQHF. The CDR3 nucleotides read TGTGCCAGCAGCCTTTTGACAGGGTTGGATCAGCCCCAGCATTTT.